One and the same sample provided the 32 T cell receptor beta chains below, sequenced in a study of T-cell reconstitution after alpha-beta-depleted transplantation in children. Molecular barcoding with unique molecular identifiers was used for the TCRbeta library. TCRdb analysed the PCR reads with MiXCR anew, one entry per CDR3 protein. The sample includes about 300,000 distinct CDR3 sequences, about 9.4% of them seen just once. This sample comprised PBMCs, obtained before TCRalphabeta/CD19-depleted stem cell transplant. The origin of the receptors is a boy younger than two with acute myeloid leukemia, due to receive a stem cell transplant.

At least ten counts were recorded for this clonotype. The chain links TRBV20-1 to TRBJ2-3, with TRBD2 identical over 12 bases. The V segment lost 3 bases and the J segment 12 bases; nucleotides outside the gene matches: 13. Looked up from germline, CDR1 is DFQATT and CDR2 is SNEGSKA (reference sequence). The CDR3 spans 15 residues. The CDR3 loop reads CSARAGLAGVFHQYF. CDR3 nucleotide sequence: TGCAGTGCTAGGGCGGGACTAGCGGGCGTCTTTCATCAGTATTTT.

This clonotype was picked up many times. The V call is TRBV12-3 or TRBV12-4, the J call TRBJ1-2; maybe TRBD1 (5 bases). The V gene lost 5 bases and the J gene lost 8 bases, with 12 bases spanning the gap. The CDR3 spans 12 residues. CDR3 bases: TGTGCCAGCAGTCCGCAGGGCAGGGGCTACACCTTC. Translation gives CASSPQGRGYTF.

The V gene is TRBV3-1, the J gene TRBJ2-1; 13 bases are shared with TRBD2. V shed 0 bases and J 2 bases; nucleotides not matched to a gene: 4. From germline, CDR1 is LGHDT and CDR2 YNNKEL (reference sequence). This CDR3 is 18 amino acids long. CDR3 in amino acids: CASSQETSGGAAYNEQFF. CDR3 DNA sequence: TGTGCCAGCAGCCAAGAAACTAGCGGGGGGGCAGCCTACAATGAGCAGTTCTTC.

On this clonotype itself: Germline and junction disagree at one end, which may indicate a read error. CDR3: CARSLLVSGELLAKNIQYF. The DNA for the CDR3 is TGTGCCAGGAGCTTGTTGGTCTCCGGGGAACTACTAGCCAAAAACATTCAGTACTTC. The chain employs TRBV5-3 and TRBJ2-4; weak D call: TRBD2 (5 bases). TRBV5-3 falls under the ORF class, with uncertain function. This CDR3 is 19 amino acids long.

This clonotype was detected many times. This chain connects TRBV29-1 to TRBJ2-5; 10 bases match TRBD1. The V gene's germline CDR1 is SQVTM and CDR2 ANQGSEA. J was trimmed by 4 bases and V by 6 bases; bases with no gene match: 5. The CDR3 runs to 13 residues. The CDR3 reads CSVSGTGAETQYF. In DNA form, the CDR3 reads TGCAGCGTGTCCGGGACAGGGGCAGAGACCCAGTACTTC.

With regard to this clonotype: This may be a read error, as it is one base from a much larger clone. The chain employs TRBV6-5 and TRBJ2-7; no firm D call. The CDR3 sequence is 15 residues long. Germline-derived CDR1 and CDR2 are MNHEY and SVGAGI. V was shortened by 0 bases and J by 2 bases, with 11 bases between the two germline ends. The CDR3 DNA follows: TGTGCCAGCAGTTACTCGAAGGGAATGGCCTACGAGCAGTACTTC. Protein sequence: CASSYSKGMAYEQYF.

This clonotype was counted at least ten times. This chain uses TRBV28 with TRBJ2-3; 8 bases map to TRBD2. The junction had 6 bases not matched to a gene; V was cut back by 4 bases and J by 6 bases. The CDR3 spans 14 residues. CDR1 and CDR2 from the germline V gene are MDHEN and SYDVKM. The CDR3 protein is CASSSRGDRDTQYF. The DNA for the CDR3 is TGTGCCAGCAGTTCGCGGGGGGACCGTGATACGCAGTATTTT.

At least ten counts were recorded for this clonotype. The V call is TRBV7-2, the J call TRBJ2-6; D is perhaps TRBD2 (5 bases). V lost 4 bases and J 1 base, leaving 8 bases between the germline ends. Germline V gene data show CDR1 as SGHTA and CDR2 as FQGNSA. The CDR3 totals 15 residues. As DNA, the CDR3 is TGTGCCAGCAGCTCCCCGGGATCTGGGGCCAACGTCCTGACTTTC. Amino acid sequence: CASSSPGSGANVLTF.

Ten or more counts support this clonotype. The rearrangement uses TRBV5-1 and TRBJ1-2, with 9 positions matching TRBD1. The CDR3 runs 13 residues. V lost 6 bases and J lost 6; bases outside the gene matches: 6. Germline CDR1 SGHRS, CDR2 YFSETQ. The CDR3 nucleotides read TGCGCCAGCAACCCAACAGGGGGCGATGGCTACACCTTC. This encodes CASNPTGGDGYTF.

The CDR3 spells CASTPGAPYEQYF. The DNA for the CDR3 is TGTGCCAGCACCCCAGGCGCGCCGTACGAGCAGTACTTC. V usage is TRBV6-1 and J usage is TRBJ2-7, with D unclear. Germline V gene data show CDR1 as MNHNS and CDR2 as SASEGT. The CDR3 length is 13 residues. V lost 7 bases to trimming and J lost 4 bases, with 14 bases between them.

The sample holds many counts of this clonotype. The chain couples TRBV28 to TRBJ2-7, with TRBD1 identical over 10 bases. J gave up 0 bases and V 3 bases, and 2 bases lay outside the gene matches. The CDR3 extends over 15 amino acids. Germline V gene lookup returns CDR1 MDHEN and CDR2 SYDVKM. The CDR3 DNA is TGTGCCAGCAGTTTCGGGACAGGGGACTCCTACGAGCAGTACTTC. Translated, it gives CASSFGTGDSYEQYF.

The chain has TRBV7-9 and TRBJ2-1; 10 positions agree with TRBD1. The CDR3 sequence is 21 residues long. Germline V CDR1 and CDR2: SEHNR, FQNEAQ (reference sequence). The V gene end was trimmed by 3 bases and the J gene end by 0 bases; junction bases not matched to a gene: 17. CDR3 DNA sequence: TGTGCCAGCAGCTTTTCGCCCGGACAGGGGGAAGTCCCGATCTCCTACAATGAGCAGTTCTTC. Translation gives CASSFSPGQGEVPISYNEQFF.

This clonotype was observed many times. The rearrangement links TRBV9 to TRBJ2-3; 10 bases agree with TRBD2. The germline CDR1 and CDR2 sequences are SGDLS and YYNGEE. The CDR3 covers 16 residues. V lost 4 bases, J lost 5 bases, and 10 bases stayed unmatched. CDR3 bases: TGTGCCAGCAGCCCTCGGCTAGCGGGAGTTGGAGATACGCAGTATTTT. Amino acid sequence: CASSPRLAGVGDTQYF.

This clonotype has at least ten counts. The rearrangement uses TRBV9 and TRBJ1-2, with 8 nucleotides matching TRBD1. The CDR3 totals 15 residues. Unmatched junction bases numbered 9, after V lost 0 bases and J lost 8 bases. In germline, CDR1 is SGDLS, CDR2 YYNGEE. The DNA of the CDR3 is TGTGCCAGCAGCGTAGAGGGGGGACAGGAATGGGGCTACACCTTC. Its translation: CASSVEGGQEWGYTF.

At least ten counts were recorded for this clonotype. The chain recombines TRBV7-9 with TRBJ2-7, with 10 bases aligning to TRBD1. Germline V gene sequence: CDR1 SEHNR, CDR2 FQNEAQ (reference sequence). CDR3 size: 15 residues. With 4 bases clipped from V and 2 bases from J, the junction kept 5 bases outside the gene matches. This CDR3 is CASSSGDRGTYEQYF. The CDR3 nucleotides are TGTGCCAGCAGCTCGGGGGACAGGGGAACCTACGAGCAGTACTTC. Combining the CDR3 with reference TRBV7-9 and TRBJ2-7 gives the whole variable domain DTGVSQNPRHKITKRGQNVTFRCDPISEHNRLYWYRQTLGQGPEFLTYFQNEAQLEKSRLLSDRFSAERPKGSFSTLEIQRTEQGDSAMYLCASSSGDRGTYEQYFGPGTRLTVT.

In this sample, this clonotype turned up many times. V usage is TRBV6-2 or TRBV6-3 and J usage is TRBJ2-7, with D uncertain. This CDR3 is built from 15 residues. Germline V lookup: CDR1 MNHEY, CDR2 SVGEGT. V was cut by 0 bases and J by 2 bases, with 11 bases left in between. The chain's CDR3 is CASSYSPTAPYEQYF. The CDR3 DNA follows: TGTGCCAGCAGTTACTCGCCGACTGCCCCCTACGAGCAGTACTTC.

This clonotype came up many times. The V call is TRBV5-1, the J call TRBJ1-1; 8 bases align to TRBD1. This CDR3 region has 16 residues. V shed 0 bases, J shed 0 bases, and the junction held 4 bases outside the gene matches. Germline V gene lookup returns CDR1 SGHRS and CDR2 YFSETQ. CDR3 loop: CASSLGTGSMNTEAFF. CDR3 bases: TGCGCCAGCAGCTTGGGGACAGGGAGCATGAACACTGAAGCTTTCTTT.

Of note for this clonotype: A much bigger clone sits one base away, suggesting this may be a read error. This chain links TRBV15 with TRBJ2-7; D uncertain. The germline V gene encodes CDR1 LNHNV and CDR2 YYDKDF (reference sequence). The ends were cut back, 0 bases at V and 7 bases at J, with 10 bases in the middle. The CDR3 totals 13 residues. The CDR3: CATSRDSRREQYF. In nucleotides, the CDR3 is TGTGCCACCAGCAGAGATTCTAGAAGGGAGCAGTACTTC.

The J gene is TRBJ2-6, the V gene TRBV2; D call uncertain. CDR1 SNHLY and CDR2 FYNNEI come from the germline V gene. Trimming left V 4 bases short and J 0 bases short, with 13 bases between. CDR3 length: 17 amino acids. For the CDR3, the DNA is TGTGCCAGCAGTGCGTTGGGCACCTCCTCTGGGGCCAACGTCCTGACTTTC. It codes for CASSALGTSSGANVLTF.

This chain links TRBV12-3 or TRBV12-4 with TRBJ1-5, with D maybe TRBD1 (5 bases). The length of the CDR3 is 14 residues. V was trimmed by 1 base and J by 7 bases, leaving 11 bases between them. The CDR3 sequence is CASSLEAGWQPQHF. The CDR3 DNA reads TGTGCCAGCAGTTTAGAGGCAGGGTGGCAGCCCCAGCATTTT.

In this sample, this clonotype turned up many times. The chain has TRBV28 and TRBJ1-2, with a weak D call TRBD1 (5 bases). Trimming pared 8 bases from V and 2 bases from J, leaving 12 bases between. The CDR3 has 13 amino acids. Looked up from germline, CDR1 is MDHEN and CDR2 is SYDVKM. This chain's CDR3 is CASRRGANYGYTF. CDR3 bases: TGTGCCAGCCGCAGAGGGGCGAACTATGGCTACACCTTC.

This clonotype showed up many times. The CDR3 DNA is TGTGCCAGCAGCCAAGAGGAGACTAGAGGGGTCAGGTACAATGAGCAGTTCTTC. Its translation: CASSQEETRGVRYNEQFF. The chain joins TRBV4-2 to TRBJ2-1; D may be TRBD2 (6 bases). Trimming pared 0 bases from V and 4 bases from J, leaving 19 bases between. Per the germline V gene, CDR1 is LGHNA and CDR2 is YNFKEQ. The CDR3 runs 18 residues.

In this sample, this clonotype turned up many times. The CDR3 protein is CASSLNVAGGSSQDTQYF. In nucleotides, the CDR3 is TGTGCCAGCAGCTTAAACGTAGCGGGGGGGTCGAGCCAAGATACGCAGTATTTT. The chain has TRBV7-2 and TRBJ2-3; 11 nucleotides match TRBD2. V lost 2 bases and J lost 5; bases outside the gene matches: 12. Germline CDR1 and CDR2: SGHTA and FQGNSA. CDR3 length: 18 amino acids. The complete variable domain, with remaining parts taken from reference TRBV7-2 and TRBJ2-3, reads GAGVSQSPSNKVTEKGKDVELRCDPISGHTALYWYRQSLGQGLEFLIYFQGNSAPDKSGLPSDRFSAERTGGSVSTLTIQRTQQEDSAVYLCASSLNVAGGSSQDTQYFGPGTRLTVL.

As concerns this clonotype: A read error may be the cause here, since a much bigger clone is one base away. CDR3 sequence (DNA): TGCAGCGTTGTAGCCCAAGAGACCCATTACTTC. Its translation: CSVVAQETHYF. The V gene is TRBV29-1, the J gene TRBJ2-5; no firm D call. The CDR3 is 11 amino acids. In germline, CDR1 is SQVTM, CDR2 ANQGSEA. The entire variable domain, with the rest obtained from reference TRBV29-1 and TRBJ2-5, is as follows: SAVISQKPSRDICQRGTSLTIQCQVDSQVTMMFWYRQQPGQSLTLIATANQGSEATYESGFVIDKFPISRPNLTFSTLTVSNMSPEDSSIYLCSVVAQETHYFGPGTRLLVL.

This clonotype was detected ten times or more. The chain couples TRBV5-4 to TRBJ2-1; TRBD2 agrees at 7 bases. V gave up 0 bases and J gave up 3 bases; unmatched junction bases: 3. The CDR3 is 15 residues long. The germline V gene has CDR1 SGHNT and CDR2 YYREEE (reference sequence). In DNA form, the CDR3 reads TGTGCCAGCAGCTTGGGGCTAGCGGTCTACAATGAGCAGTTCTTC. Its translation: CASSLGLAVYNEQFF.

CDR3 in DNA: TGTGCCAGCAGCTTGGAACTAGCGGGAGGCCCGATTCTAAAAGAGACCCAGTACTTC. Amino acids: CASSLELAGGPILKETQYF. The chain carries TRBV5-6 and TRBJ2-5, with 12 bases fitting TRBD2. The CDR3 contains 19 residues. Trimming removed 0 bases from V and 3 bases from J; junction bases left unmatched: 12. Germline values: CDR1 SGHDT, CDR2 YYEEEE.

This clonotype has ten or more counts. The gene calls are TRBV12-3 or TRBV12-4 and TRBJ2-7, with D possibly TRBD2 on 6 matching bases. The length of the CDR3 is 14 residues. The V and J ends lost 5 bases and 0 bases respectively, with 11 bases between them. The CDR3 here is CASSPGTHSYEQYF. In DNA form, the CDR3 reads TGTGCCAGCAGTCCCGGGACTCACTCCTACGAGCAGTACTTC.

This clonotype was counted ten times or more. The chain joins TRBV7-9 to TRBJ2-5; maybe TRBD2 (5 bases). Trimming cost V 5 bases and J 0 bases, with 16 bases left between them. Per germline, CDR1 SEHNR and CDR2 FQNEAQ (reference sequence). CDR3 length: 16 residues. The CDR3 protein is CASSRPWRKDQETQYF. CDR3 bases: TGTGCCAGCAGCCGCCCTTGGAGGAAAGACCAAGAGACCCAGTACTTC.

This clonotype was seen many times. The rearrangement joins TRBV20-1 to TRBJ1-5, with D perhaps matching TRBD1 (5 bases). The CDR3 loop spans 15 amino acids. V dropped 1 base and J dropped 3 bases, with 13 bases sitting between them. Germline V CDR1 and CDR2: DFQATT, SNEGSKA (reference sequence). The CDR3 DNA follows: TGCAGTGCTAGAGCCCTGCTAGGGGTCAATCAGCCCCAGCATTTT. Its protein product is CSARALLGVNQPQHF.

The sample holds many counts of this clonotype. The gene calls are TRBV5-1 and TRBJ2-3, with TRBD1 matching over 9 bases. This CDR3 has 17 amino acids. The germline CDR1 and CDR2 sequences are SGHRS and YFSETQ. Trimming removed 0 bases from V and 6 bases from J; junction bases left unmatched: 11. The CDR3 reads CASSLAGTGKIRDTQYF. CDR3 bases: TGCGCCAGCAGCTTGGCCGGGACAGGGAAAATTAGGGATACGCAGTATTTT.

This clonotype appeared many times. The chain employs TRBV10-3 and TRBJ2-4, with 9 bases fitting TRBD2. Germline trimming cut 2 bases from V and 5 bases from J; bases unmatched to any gene: 7. The CDR3 is made up of 16 amino acids. Per the germline V gene, CDR1 is ENHRY and CDR2 is SYGVKD. CDR3 DNA sequence: TGTGCCATCAGTGAGGCTAGCGGGAACGGCCAAAACATTCAGTACTTC. Translation gives CAISEASGNGQNIQYF.

This clonotype was seen at least ten times. V and J are TRBV6-5 and TRBJ2-7; TRBD1 matches at 8 bases. There are 13 residues in the CDR3. CDR1 and CDR2 from the germline V gene are MNHEY and SVGAGI. With V trimmed by 6 bases and J by 5 bases, 6 bases remained unmatched. For the CDR3, the DNA is TGTGCCAGCAGGGGACAGGCGAGGAACGAGCAGTACTTC. Protein: CASRGQARNEQYF.